This TCR beta chain originates from a study of identical twins (dated by TCRdb to 2016 to 2018). Study-wide context: The study deep-sequenced TCR alpha and beta repertoires from monozygotic twins, unrelated adults of various ages and cord blood to test whether fetal clonotypes persist. To rule out contamination, the twin experiments were replicated at different times with different library preparation protocols. The investigation overall reported the following: Abundant cord blood beta clonotypes had fewer insertions, young adult naive repertoires showed a similar but weaker trend, and memory repertoires showed no such trend. In monozygotic twins, out-of-frame TCR alpha sharing was systematically underestimated by recombination models, although the models agreed with sharing between unrelated individuals. Compared with coincidental sharing between unrelated individuals, out-of-frame TCR alpha sequences shared between twins had an excess of sequences with low generation probability. Conclusions relied on cross-sectional statistical analysis, since the same donors could not be followed over many years. Zero-insertion analyses could be partly confounded by invariant T cells such as MAIT and iNKT, though diverse VJ usage argued against such confounding for most clonotypes. In beta out-of-frame sequences, excess twin sharing was weaker, because having fewer shared sequences lowered the signal-to-noise ratio.

Every donor in the study was a healthy Caucasian. The germline V gene (reference sequence) supplies CDR1 SEHNR and CDR2 FQNEAQ. At the junction V is shortened by 8 bases and J by 4 bases, with 17 bases in between. Inclusive of the bounding cysteine and phenylalanine, the CDR3 is 14 residues long. The read is trimmed to its CDR3 DNA, 42 bases read in frame from base 1. The receptor library was made with 5' RACE. Instrument on record: Illumina HiSeq 2000. Template switching introduced a universal primer binding site; the final cDNA contained a unique molecular identifier, enabling accurate counting of TCR cDNA molecules. First-strand cDNA for TCR alpha and beta chains was synthesized from specific primers in the conserved constant-segment region. To control for contamination, every cDNA library was double barcoded, receiving both a SMART-Mk sample barcode and Illumina barcodes. TruSeq adapter sequences along with Illumina sample barcodes were introduced in two successive PCR steps. The Illumina HiSeq platform was used with custom primers to sequence TCR alpha and beta cDNA libraries. The authors processed their data as follows. Unique molecular identifiers were extracted from raw reads with MiGEC, and CDR3 positions were determined with MiXCR. For each individual, recombination models were inferred using an EM algorithm with the repgenHMM and IGoR tools. Shared clonotype analysis was performed with the tcR package in R, normalizing sharing by the product of cloneset sizes. Out-of-frame nonproductive sequences were analyzed to study raw recombination free of thymic and clonal selection effects. Using fastp trimming at Q25 and MiXCR clonotype assembly, TCRdb reanalyzed the public sequencing data and kept in-frame beta chains. All rows with the same CDR3 protein become a single entry with the most common DNA and genes. Clone size and V and J calls follow TCRdb, not the original study. The sample table lists 1.5 million or so distinct CDR3 sequences, under 35% of them with a count of one. Approximately 0.25% of the sample is held by the ten biggest clonotypes.

Turning to this clonotype: Its antigen specificity is not known. The input lacks base qualities; no much larger clone sits a single base away.

This TCR was sampled from a newborn girl in good health. Sequencing used cord blood. The V and J segments used are TRBV7-9 and TRBJ1-1; the D gene is unclear. At the DNA level, the sequence is TGTGCCAGCGCCACGACGATAAGCGGCACTGAAGCTTTCTTT. This is translated as CASATTISGTEAFF.